This TCR beta chain stems from a study of shared clonotypes between healthy human individuals. About the study: The plates for each donor numbered three CD4 naive, three CD4 memory, two CD8 naive and one CD8 memory.

Worth noting for this clone: Its antigen is currently unknown.

Regarding the study as a whole: The diversity represented, both genetic and in exposure history, was limited by few donors.

TCRdb's copy holds only in-frame clones and misses some; the assay was immunoSEQ multiplex PCR. The table includes a few million clones, roughly 90% detected once. The germline V and J ends were trimmed by 2 bases and 1 base, with 14 bases remaining between them. This CDR3 has 16 amino acids. Germline V gene data show CDR1 as MNHNS and CDR2 as SASEGT. Free of recent acute infections or vaccinations, the donors were healthy HIV-negative adults. Investigators divided CD4+ cells into CD45RA+ naive and CD45RA-negative memory subsets. This TCR was recovered from a man younger than 35 in good health. Some clones in this sample may be carry-over from other donors' samples. The chain links TRBV6-1 to TRBJ2-5; no clear D gene. Sequencing was carried out using naive CD4+ T cells from PBMCs. The subset: CD45RA+ positively selected. The CDR3 DNA follows: TGTGCCAGCAGTGAACAACCGGCCAGCGTCCAAGAGACCCAGTACTTC. It translates to CASSEQPASVQETQYF.